A single sample gave rise to the 22 T cell receptor beta chains below, sequenced in a study of T cell repertoires in cytomegalovirus infection. These receptors have no known antigen. TCRdb passed the reads through MiXCR, listing each CDR3 protein once. Of 250,000 to 400,000 distinct CDR3 sequences in the sample, approximately 25% were seen once. The sequences come from cultured PBMCs, collected from culture after CMV antigen stimulation. The receptors shown here come from a human donor in good health (CMV status not recorded). Some clones in this sample may be carry-over from other donors' samples.

The V and J genes are TRBV7-2 and TRBJ1-2; D not certain. The CDR3 spans 13 residues. Germline CDR1 SGHTA, CDR2 FQGNSA. The germline V and J ends were trimmed by 2 bases and 8 bases, with 12 bases remaining between them. The CDR3 loop reads CASSLTRGGGYTF. The DNA for the CDR3 is TGTGCCAGCAGCTTAACCCGTGGAGGCGGCTACACCTTC.

This clonotype was picked up many times. The CDR3 loop is CASSLAPRETQYF. CDR3 DNA: TGTGCCAGCAGCTTGGCCCCCCGGGAGACCCAGTACTTC. V and J are TRBV7-2 and TRBJ2-5; D remains unclear. Deletions cut 3 bases from V and 5 bases from J, with 10 bases between. CDR1 is SGHTA, CDR2 FQGNSA, per germline. The CDR3 runs to 13 residues.

This chain joins TRBV30 and TRBJ2-1, with D perhaps assigned TRBD1 or TRBD2 (5 bases each). The CDR3 runs 12 residues. The V gene lost 3 bases and the J gene lost 5 bases, with 8 bases spanning the gap. CDR1 and CDR2 from the germline V gene are GTSNPN and SVGIG (reference sequence). The CDR3 here is CAWSRDHNEQFF. CDR3 in DNA: TGTGCCTGGAGCCGGGACCACAATGAGCAGTTCTTC.

This clonotype is medium-sized. The V gene is TRBV7-2, the J gene TRBJ1-1, with D hard to call. The CDR3 loop spans 15 amino acids. Germline V gene data show CDR1 as SGHTA and CDR2 as FQGNSA. Between the trimmed V and J ends, which lost 5 bases and 2 bases, there was a span of 15 bases. The CDR3: CASSPRGGRNTEAFF. The CDR3 DNA follows: TGTGCCAGCAGCCCCCGAGGAGGGAGAAACACTGAAGCTTTCTTT.

The rearrangement uses TRBV12-3 or TRBV12-4 and TRBJ1-3, with 10 bases matching TRBD1. The V gene end was trimmed by 5 bases and the J gene end by 2 bases; junction bases not matched to a gene: 6. This CDR3 has 16 amino acids. CDR3 DNA: TGTGCCAGCAGTCCTGGGACAGGGGTGGCTGGAAACACCATATATTTT. The encoded protein is CASSPGTGVAGNTIYF.

The sample holds a few counts of this clonotype. V and J are TRBV12-3 or TRBV12-4 and TRBJ1-6; D remains unclear. This CDR3 has 16 amino acids. Trimming shortened V by 6 bases and J by 10 bases, and 22 bases separated the two germline ends. The CDR3 DNA sequence: TGTGCCAGCAGACAACAGCCCTCAGGTAGCGGCTCACCCCTCCACTTT. Amino acid sequence: CASRQQPSGSGSPLHF.

The J gene is TRBJ1-1, the V gene TRBV19, with a possible D match to TRBD1 (5 bases). Trimming left V 1 base short and J 1 base short, with 10 bases between. In germline, CDR1 is LNHDA, CDR2 SQIVND (reference sequence). The CDR3 contains 15 residues. The CDR3 sequence is CASSIVLGGNTEAFF. The CDR3 nucleotides read TGTGCCAGTAGTATAGTGCTGGGGGGGAACACTGAAGCTTTCTTT.

This clonotype was observed many times. The chain has TRBV7-2 and TRBJ2-1, with D unclear. Germline CDR1 SGHTA, CDR2 FQGNSA. With 3 bases removed from V and 2 bases from J, the gap between germline ends came to 11 bases. CDR3 size: 15 residues. CDR3 in amino acids: CASSFIGTTYNEQFF. The CDR3 nucleotides read TGTGCCAGCAGCTTCATAGGCACCACCTACAATGAGCAGTTCTTC.

This clonotype was seen only a few times. The chain links TRBV5-4 to TRBJ2-3, with 7 bases that match TRBD2. Trimming cost V 1 base and J 2 bases; bases outside gene matches: 4. This CDR3 comprises 15 residues. Per germline, CDR1 SGHNT and CDR2 YYREEE (reference sequence). CDR3 nucleotides: TGTGCCAGCAGCTTGCGAAGGGACTACACAGATACGCAGTATTTT. It yields the protein CASSLRRDYTDTQYF.

The chain has TRBV19 and TRBJ1-6; D may be TRBD1 (5 bases). CDR3 length: 16 residues. CDR1 and CDR2 from the germline V gene are LNHDA and SQIVND (reference sequence). V lost 3 bases to trimming and J lost 6 bases, with 15 bases between them. In DNA, the CDR3 is TGTGCCAGTAGTATCGGAGCGGGGACCGGTAATTCACCCCTCCACTTT. Amino acids: CASSIGAGTGNSPLHF.

Only a few counts were recorded for this clonotype. This chain links TRBV4-3 with TRBJ2-7; 8 bases map to TRBD2. Germline trimming cut 0 bases from V and 4 bases from J; bases unmatched to any gene: 8. Germline lookup yields CDR1 LGHNA and CDR2 YSLEER. The CDR3 has 16 residues. CDR3 DNA: TGCGCCAGCAGCCAAGATAGGGGACTAGGGGTTTACGAGCAGTACTTC. As protein: CASSQDRGLGVYEQYF.

The V and J genes are TRBV18 and TRBJ2-1; the D gene is possibly TRBD2 (6 bases). Trimming left V 6 bases short and J 3 bases short, with 15 bases between. Germline lookup yields CDR1 KGHSH and CDR2 LQKENI. The CDR3 sequence is 15 residues long. The CDR3 reads CASSQGVADYNEQFF. The CDR3 DNA follows: TGTGCCAGCTCCCAAGGGGTAGCGGACTACAATGAGCAGTTCTTC.

There are a few counts of this clonotype. The chain carries TRBV6-1 and TRBJ2-6; 8 bases map to TRBD1. Germline V gives CDR1 MNHNS, CDR2 SASEGT. This CDR3 has 15 residues. J was trimmed by 5 bases and V by 6 bases; bases with no gene match: 6. Here the CDR3 reads CASRIGQGWANVLTF. The CDR3 region has the DNA TGTGCCAGCAGGATCGGACAGGGATGGGCCAACGTCCTGACTTTC.

V gene TRBV7-2 combines with J gene TRBJ2-1; 7 bases fit TRBD1. The CDR3 length is 16 residues. The ends lost 1 base at V and 6 bases at J; junction bases unmatched: 9. The germline V gene encodes CDR1 SGHTA and CDR2 FQGNSA. The CDR3 DNA reads as TGTGCCAGCAGCTTAGTTCGCTCGGGACAGCGCAATGAGCAGTTCTTC. Encoded protein: CASSLVRSGQRNEQFF.

This sequence joins TRBV7-9 and TRBJ2-1; 8 nucleotides align to TRBD2. Germline CDR1 and CDR2: SEHNR and FQNEAQ (reference sequence). Trimming removed 5 bases from V and 9 bases from J; junction bases left unmatched: 9. The CDR3 consists of 14 residues. This CDR3 reads CASSRLAGALEQFF. The CDR3 DNA reads TGTGCCAGCAGCCGCCTAGCGGGTGCGCTTGAGCAGTTCTTC.

This chain uses TRBV20-1 with TRBJ2-5; 11 bases are shared with TRBD2. The CDR3 is made up of 14 amino acids. Germline V gene data show CDR1 as DFQATT and CDR2 as SNEGSKA (reference sequence). V dropped 6 bases and J dropped 4; count of bases not matched to a gene: 7. The CDR3 region has the DNA TGCAGTGCCCCCGCTCTAGCGGGAGGAGAGACCCAGTACTTC. As protein: CSAPALAGGETQYF.

This clonotype was observed a few times. The chain recombines TRBV12-3 or TRBV12-4 with TRBJ2-1; 10 bases agree with TRBD2. The CDR3 runs to 15 residues. J was trimmed by 9 bases and V by 6 bases; bases with no gene match: 11. As DNA, the CDR3 is TGTGCCAGCAGCACAGGGACTAGCGCCATCGGTGAGCAGTTCTTC. This codes for CASSTGTSAIGEQFF.

In its sample, this clonotype was seen a few times. At one end, the junction sequence differs from germline, possibly due to a read error. The V gene is TRBV4-1, the J gene TRBJ2-2; 14 bases align to TRBD2. The CDR3 sequence is 17 residues long. The germline CDR1 and CDR2 sequences are MGHRA and YSYEKL. Here the CDR3 reads CASSPTGLAGGDGELFF. CDR3 in DNA: TGTGCCAGCAGCCCCACCGGACTAGCGGGAGGAGACGGGGAGCTGTTTTTT.

The chain combines TRBV7-2 with TRBJ2-1; 7 bases map to TRBD2. Germline V gives CDR1 SGHTA, CDR2 FQGNSA. The CDR3 covers 15 residues. Trimming removed 6 bases from V and 6 bases from J; junction bases left unmatched: 11. The CDR3 bases are TGTGCCAGCAGTCTGACCGGGACTACCCTCAATGAGCAGTTCTTC. Protein sequence: CASSLTGTTLNEQFF.

This clonotype was observed many times. J is TRBJ2-2 and V is TRBV7-2; D gene ambiguous. The CDR3 loop spans 13 amino acids. The germline V gene encodes CDR1 SGHTA and CDR2 FQGNSA. V lost 1 base and J 7 bases, leaving 7 bases between the germline ends. The CDR3 protein is CASSLVRNGELFF. CDR3 DNA sequence: TGTGCCAGCAGCTTAGTCCGGAACGGGGAGCTGTTTTTT.

The rearrangement joins TRBV10-3 to TRBJ2-2; TRBD1 might be the D (6 bases). Germline V CDR1 and CDR2: ENHRY, SYGVKD. This CDR3 has 14 amino acids. Trimming shortened V by 4 bases and J by 4 bases, and 10 bases separated the two germline ends. The CDR3 DNA reads as TGTGCCATCAGTGTCCAGGGGCTCACCGGGGAGCTGTTTTTT. Encoded protein: CAISVQGLTGELFF.

This clonotype showed up just a few times. This sequence joins TRBV7-6 and TRBJ2-2, with 13 bases matching TRBD2. This CDR3 contains 16 residues. V dropped 4 bases and J dropped 2; count of bases not matched to a gene: 1. Germline values: CDR1 SGHVS, CDR2 FNYEAQ. CDR3 in DNA: TGTGCCAGCAGCTGGACTAGCGGGAGAAACACCGGGGAGCTGTTTTTT. It specifies CASSWTSGRNTGELFF.